Listed below are T cell receptor beta chains from one sample, sequenced in a study of regulatory T cells in long-lasting Graves disease. TCRdb re-called the multiplex PCR reads through MiXCR, storing one row per CDR3 protein. The table has roughly 470,000 distinct CDR3 sequences, 20% seen once; the top ten hold 6.5% to 10%. Sample: peripheral blood mononuclear cells (PBMCs), taken when the disease was refractory, from a patient treated with antithyroid drugs. These receptors originate from a female donor with Graves disease. Both conserved end residues are trimmed from each CDR3.

v_call	cdr3_aa
TRBV6-5	ASSYPRQGRYTEAF
TRBV30	AWSVQLSSYEQY
TRBV6-2/TRBV6-3	ASSSGRRVNTEAF
TRBV28	ASSLTGTITDTQY
TRBV6-1	ASSETGPQGSYNEQF
TRBV20-1	SAREGGVINTEAF
TRBV5-4	ASSGREPGLAVDEQF
TRBV6-1	ASSHEVGRSNQPQH
TRBV24-1	ATSDPGHGYT
TRBV6-2/TRBV6-3	ASSYSGQVSYEQY
TRBV28	ASSERWNGYT
TRBV7-2	ASSLGESSSPLH
TRBV28	ASSLATGGQETQY
TRBV30	AWTKPPIGGRPNTEAF
TRBV5-1	ASSLALGGVYGYT
TRBV12-5	ASGLDLFTGAEHEKLF
TRBV2	ASSPTGAGSQPQH
TRBV10-3	AISDLAGKETQY
TRBV4-3	ASSQDASGASYEQY
TRBV6-2/TRBV6-3	ASSYVEGASYGYT
TRBV2	ASRFLLGQGESGANVLT
TRBV28	ASSAAGVRYEQY
TRBV28	ASSSGDRVYEQY
TRBV2	ASRSAYDFSYEQY
TRBV20-1	SAPNTVHYGYT
TRBV27	ASSFSPSVYYEQF
TRBV20-1	SARRTNTEAF
TRBV13	ASSRAGFDYGYT
TRBV7-2	ASSPRGGGRALYEQY
TRBV3-1	ASSLSEGGDEY
TRBV30	AWRRGQPTGELF